This T cell receptor beta chain was retrieved from a study of blood T cell repertoires in COVID-19. Across the whole study: Italy, Spain and the United States were the sources of the convalescent and acute COVID-19 samples.

The table lists this clone with a few counts. Per the original methods: Reference gene primer amplification in the assay estimated nucleated cell counts. TCRdb keeps only in-frame clones here, not all; method: immunoSEQ multiplex PCR. Clone size and V and J calls were adopted from that table, with D and trimming inferred from the DNA. The sample lists some 220,000 clones; around 86% were seen once. The germline V and J ends were trimmed by 0 bases and 4 bases, with 13 bases remaining between them. Germline lookup yields CDR1 SGHNT and CDR2 YYREEE (reference sequence). This CDR3 spans 16 amino acids. The gene calls are TRBV5-4 and TRBJ2-2, with a possible D match to TRBD2 (6 bases). The TCR originated in a woman in her thirties or forties with acute COVID-19. The sequenced sample consisted of PBMCs or T cells enriched from blood (not recorded which). CDR3 DNA: TGTGCCAGCAGCTTGGCCAGAGCGGGCAGCACCGGGGAGCTGTTTTTT. It encodes CASSLARAGSTGELFF. Variable domain in full (rest from reference TRBV5-4 and TRBJ2-2): ETGVTQSPTHLIKTRGQQVTLRCSSQSGHNTVSWYQQALGQGPQFIFQYYREEENGRGNFPPRFSGLQFPNYSSELNVNALELDDSALYLCASSLARAGSTGELFFGEGSRLTVL.